The rows below give T cell receptor beta chains drawn from one sample of a study of cytomegalovirus exposure and HLA in healthy donors. The table came from immunoSEQ multiplex PCR; TCRdb's copy has only in-frame clones and leaves some out. The table lists 160,000 or so clones, almost 85% of them singletons. Specimen: PBMCs. The receptor set was obtained from a man aged 25-45 years in good health and CMV-seropositive. The CDR3 runs from the conserved cysteine through the conserved F or W. The D gene is left open where the match is weak. A clone size is listed for some rows: how often the clone was seen (once, few, many), or a class if it is expanded.

j_call v_call cdr3_length clone_size d_call cdr3_nt cdr3_aa
TRBJ2-7 TRBV7-3 14 . . TGTGCCAGCAGCTTAGCGGGACAGCTCTACGAGCAGTACTTC CASSLAGQLYEQYF
TRBJ2-7 TRBV7-3 16 . TRBD2 TGTGCCAGCAGCTTAGCGCAGGGGACTAGCGAAGACGAGCAGTACTTC CASSLAQGTSEDEQYF
TRBJ2-7 TRBV28 16 . TRBD2 TGTGCCAGTCGGACTAGCGGGAGCCAAGCCCTCTACGAGCAGTACTTC CASRTSGSQALYEQYF
TRBJ1-2 TRBV15 16 . . TGTGCCACCAGCAGAGTGGGACCAGGGGCGGGCTATGGCTACACCTTC CATSRVGPGAGYGYTF
TRBJ2-3 TRBV19 13 . . TGTGCCAGTGGTAGACAGACCACAGATACGCAGTATTTT CASGRQTTDTQYF
TRBJ2-5 TRBV5-1 16 few TRBD1 TGCGCCAGCAGCTTGGCCATACAGGGGACAGGGGAGACCCAGTACTTC CASSLAIQGTGETQYF
TRBJ2-2 TRBV15 13 . . TGTGCCACCAGTCCCACGGGTACCGGGGAGCTGTTTTTT CATSPTGTGELFF
TRBJ1-3 TRBV9 15 . TRBD1 TGTGCCAGCAGCCCTCGGGACAGAGACGGAAACACCATATATTTT CASSPRDRDGNTIYF
TRBJ2-1 TRBV4-1 16 . TRBD1 TGCGCCAGCAGCCAAGATAACAGGGGGTACCACAATGAGCAGTTCTTC CASSQDNRGYHNEQFF
TRBJ2-1 TRBV5-4 14 . . TGTGCCAGCAGCGTCGGGAGAGCAGGTGCTGAGCAGTTCTTC CASSVGRAGAEQFF
TRBJ2-1 TRBV5-1 15 . TRBD1 TGCGCCAGCAGCTTGGACAGGGGGTCCTACAATGAGCAGTTCTTC CASSLDRGSYNEQFF
TRBJ1-1 TRBV28 12 many . TGTGCCAGCAGTTTTTTCGGGACAGAAGCTTTCTTT CASSFFGTEAFF
TRBJ2-1 TRBV13 17 . . TGTGCCAGCAGCACGGGTAGGAATTTGAGCTCCTACAATGAGCAGTTCTTC CASSTGRNLSSYNEQFF
TRBJ2-7 TRBV30 11 . . TGTGCCTGGGAGCGGACCTACGAGCAGTACTTC CAWERTYEQYF
TRBJ1-5 TRBV7-2 15 . . TGTGCCAGCAGCTTACAAGGGGGGGGTAATCAGCCCCAGCATTTT CASSLQGGGNQPQHF
TRBJ1-2 TRBV30 16 . TRBD1 TGTGCCTGCCTAATCGGGCGGAGAGGGGGCTATTATGGCTACACCTTC CACLIGRRGGYYGYTF
TRBJ1-5 TRBV2 13 . . TGTGCCAGCAGTGAACGGTTCAATCAGCCCCAGCATTTT CASSERFNQPQHF
TRBJ2-1 TRBV15 15 . TRBD2 TGTGCCACCAGCAGGGGCGGGGGGGTGTACAATGAGCAGTTCTTC CATSRGGGVYNEQFF
TRBJ1-1 TRBV19 15 . TRBD1 TGTGCCAGTACCACTACAGGGGGCATGAACACTGAAGCTTTCTTT CASTTTGGMNTEAFF
TRBJ2-5 TRBV27 15 . TRBD1 TGTGCCAGCAGTACCGGGACAGGGGGCTGGGAGACCCAGTACTTC CASSTGTGGWETQYF
TRBJ1-2 TRBV11-2 15 . . TGTGCCAGCAGCCAGATTTTTAGACGCGGGGAGGGCTACACCTTC CASSQIFRRGEGYTF
TRBJ1-4 TRBV6-5 13 . TRBD1 TGTGCCAGCAGTTCGACAGGGGTAGAGGGGCTGTTTTTT CASSSTGVEGLFF
TRBJ2-3 TRBV7-9 16 . TRBD1 TGTGCCAGCAGCTCCACAGGGGGCGCAGAGACAGATACGCAGTATTTT CASSSTGGAETDTQYF
TRBJ2-7 TRBV5-1 15 . TRBD1 TGCGCCAGCAGCTTGGAGGGACAGGGTTTATACGAGCAGTACTTC CASSLEGQGLYEQYF
TRBJ1-6 TRBV27 14 . . TGTGCCAGCAGCCCCGGGCGGGATAATTCACCCCTCCACTTT CASSPGRDNSPLHF
TRBJ2-3 TRBV18 17 . TRBD2 TGTGCCAGCTCACTCCTGGGAGCGGGAGGTGCCACAGATACGCAGTATTTT CASSLLGAGGATDTQYF
TRBJ2-1 TRBV7-3 15 . TRBD2 TGTGCCAGCAGCTCCTCTAGCGGGGACTACAATGAGCAGTTCTTC CASSSSSGDYNEQFF
TRBJ1-2 TRBV28 12 . . TGTGCCAGCAGTTTAAGGAGCTATGGCTACACCTTC CASSLRSYGYTF
TRBJ1-1 TRBV10-3 14 . TRBD1 TGTGCCATCAGTGCCCGTCAGGGGGGAACTGAAGCTTTCTTT CAISARQGGTEAFF
TRBJ2-5 TRBV7-9 14 once TRBD2 TGTGCCAGCAGCCCTGCCGGGACTAGCGAGACCCAGTACTTC CASSPAGTSETQYF
TRBJ2-2 TRBV6-1 16 few . TGTGCCAGCAGTGAAGAGGTTCAGGGGCCGGGCGGGGAGCTGTTTTTT CASSEEVQGPGGELFF
TRBJ2-1 TRBV27 13 many TRBD2 TGTGCCAGCAGTTTCCCTAGCGGCGCGGAGCAGTTCTTC CASSFPSGAEQFF
TRBJ1-5 TRBV9 14 few . TGTGCCAGCAGCCCCGGGGGGAGCAATCAGCCCCAGCATTTT CASSPGGSNQPQHF